These T cell receptor beta chains were read from a single sample in a study of T cells after yellow fever vaccination. TCRdb used MiXCR to reprocess the 5' RACE reads, holding one entry per CDR3 protein. The repertoire holds a few hundred thousand distinct CDR3 sequences, with 6.8% as singletons. Sample: PBMCs, taken approximately 47 days after the first yellow fever vaccination. Source of these receptors: a man aged 18 to 30 who received the YFV17D yellow fever vaccine. CDR3s include the opening cysteine and the closing phenylalanine or tryptophan. The order of the fields is D gene, clone size, J gene, V gene, CDR3 protein, CDR3 DNA. D genes are given only for firm matches. Clone size is stated in some rows and not others, as once, few, many or a class when expanded.

d_gene: TRBD2
abundance: -
j_gene: TRBJ2-5
v_gene: TRBV10-3
CDR3aa: CAISYSGKVQETQYF
CDR3nt: TGTGCCATCAGTTATAGCGGGAAAGTACAAGAGACCCAGTACTTC

d_gene: -
abundance: many
j_gene: TRBJ1-5
v_gene: TRBV3-1
CDR3aa: CASSQRENQPQHF
CDR3nt: TGTGCCAGCAGCCAAAGAGAGAATCAGCCCCAGCATTTT

d_gene: -
abundance: -
j_gene: TRBJ1-1
v_gene: TRBV12-3/TRBV12-4
CDR3aa: CASSLDDMNTEAFF
CDR3nt: TGTGCCAGCAGTTTGGACGACATGAACACTGAAGCTTTCTTT

d_gene: -
abundance: few
j_gene: TRBJ1-1
v_gene: TRBV5-4
CDR3aa: CASRTDGNTEAFF
CDR3nt: TGTGCCAGCAGAACGGACGGAAACACTGAAGCTTTCTTT

d_gene: -
abundance: many
j_gene: TRBJ2-5
v_gene: TRBV6-2/TRBV6-3
CDR3aa: CASSWVVLRLQETQYF
CDR3nt: TGTGCCAGCAGCTGGGTCGTTCTGCGACTCCAAGAGACCCAGTACTTC

d_gene: -
abundance: -
j_gene: TRBJ2-1
v_gene: TRBV7-2
CDR3aa: CASSLDRTYNEQFF
CDR3nt: TGTGCCAGCAGCTTAGACCGGACCTACAATGAGCAGTTCTTC

d_gene: -
abundance: many
j_gene: TRBJ1-4
v_gene: TRBV12-3/TRBV12-4
CDR3aa: CASSLGATNEKLFF
CDR3nt: TGTGCCAGCAGTTTGGGAGCAACTAATGAAAAACTGTTTTTT

d_gene: TRBD2
abundance: -
j_gene: TRBJ2-1
v_gene: TRBV11-2
CDR3aa: CASSSRTSGGRVYEQFF
CDR3nt: TGTGCCAGCAGCTCTAGGACTAGCGGGGGAAGAGTCTATGAGCAGTTCTTC

d_gene: -
abundance: many
j_gene: TRBJ2-5
v_gene: TRBV18
CDR3aa: CASSPLRRETQYF
CDR3nt: TGTGCCAGCTCACCACTCAGGAGGGAGACCCAGTACTTC

d_gene: -
abundance: -
j_gene: TRBJ2-1
v_gene: TRBV5-1
CDR3aa: CASSLVGPAAQNEQFF
CDR3nt: TGCGCCAGCAGCTTGGTCGGTCCTGCAGCGCAAAATGAGCAGTTCTTC

d_gene: -
abundance: many
j_gene: TRBJ1-1
v_gene: TRBV6-2/TRBV6-3
CDR3aa: CASRIGVSGTEAFF
CDR3nt: TGTGCCAGCAGGATTGGGGTTAGTGGCACTGAAGCTTTCTTT

d_gene: -
abundance: -
j_gene: TRBJ1-2
v_gene: TRBV4-1
CDR3aa: CASSQDGGYGYTF
CDR3nt: TGCGCCAGCAGCCAAGATGGGGGGTATGGCTACACCTTC

d_gene: TRBD1
abundance: few
j_gene: TRBJ1-2
v_gene: TRBV7-2
CDR3aa: CASSYVRGRGYTF
CDR3nt: TGTGCCAGCAGCTACGTCAGGGGGCGAGGCTACACCTTC

d_gene: -
abundance: -
j_gene: TRBJ2-1
v_gene: TRBV5-5
CDR3aa: CASSSVYSYNEQFF
CDR3nt: TGTGCCAGCAGCTCCGTGTACTCCTACAATGAGCAGTTCTTC

d_gene: -
abundance: many
j_gene: TRBJ2-5
v_gene: TRBV20-1
CDR3aa: CSARVGGLGETQYF
CDR3nt: TGCAGTGCTAGGGTCGGCGGGCTGGGGGAGACCCAGTACTTC

d_gene: -
abundance: few
j_gene: TRBJ1-6
v_gene: TRBV5-1
CDR3aa: CASSIGVPTSPLHF
CDR3nt: TGCGCCAGCAGCATAGGGGTTCCCACTTCACCCCTCCACTTT

d_gene: -
abundance: few
j_gene: TRBJ2-1
v_gene: TRBV5-1
CDR3aa: CASSLSLRNEQFF
CDR3nt: TGCGCCAGCAGCTTGTCGCTGAGGAATGAGCAGTTCTTC

d_gene: -
abundance: few
j_gene: TRBJ1-2
v_gene: TRBV5-4
CDR3aa: CASSFRAYDNYGYTF
CDR3nt: TGTGCCAGCAGCTTTCGGGCGTACGATAACTATGGCTACACCTTC

d_gene: TRBD1
abundance: many
j_gene: TRBJ2-7
v_gene: TRBV5-4
CDR3aa: CASSPGTATTSYEQYF
CDR3nt: TGTGCCAGCAGTCCCGGGACAGCCACGACATCCTACGAGCAGTACTTC

d_gene: -
abundance: -
j_gene: TRBJ1-1
v_gene: TRBV6-5
CDR3aa: CASSYLRGFANTEAFF
CDR3nt: TGTGCCAGCAGTTATCTCCGGGGATTCGCGAACACTGAAGCTTTCTTT

d_gene: -
abundance: many
j_gene: TRBJ2-7
v_gene: TRBV5-1
CDR3aa: CASSLESYEQYF
CDR3nt: TGTGCCAGCAGCTTGGAGTCCTACGAGCAGTACTTC

d_gene: TRBD2
abundance: few
j_gene: TRBJ2-3
v_gene: TRBV6-4
CDR3aa: CASSESSGGQLDTQYF
CDR3nt: TGTGCCAGCAGTGAGTCTAGCGGGGGCCAACTTGATACGCAGTATTTT

d_gene: -
abundance: few
j_gene: TRBJ1-5
v_gene: TRBV5-5
CDR3aa: CASSERDVRSGNQPQHF
CDR3nt: TGTGCCAGCAGCGAAAGGGACGTTAGGAGTGGCAATCAGCCCCAGCATTTT

d_gene: -
abundance: many
j_gene: TRBJ2-3
v_gene: TRBV20-1
CDR3aa: CSARDQAGLEVDTQYF
CDR3nt: TGCAGTGCTAGAGATCAGGCAGGGTTGGAAGTGGATACGCAGTATTTT

d_gene: TRBD1
abundance: few
j_gene: TRBJ1-2
v_gene: TRBV27
CDR3aa: CASSPMFAGTGGIPYGYTF
CDR3nt: TGTGCCAGCAGTCCGATGTTCGCGGGGACAGGGGGAATTCCCTATGGCTACACCTTC

d_gene: -
abundance: many
j_gene: TRBJ2-3
v_gene: TRBV4-2
CDR3aa: CASSQDLYRDTQYF
CDR3nt: TGTGCCAGCAGCCAAGATCTTTATAGGGATACGCAGTATTTT

d_gene: -
abundance: -
j_gene: TRBJ2-2
v_gene: TRBV20-1
CDR3aa: CSARPANTGELFF
CDR3nt: TGCAGTGCGAGGCCGGCAAACACCGGGGAGCTGTTTTTT

d_gene: -
abundance: many
j_gene: TRBJ2-3
v_gene: TRBV7-6
CDR3aa: CATRGEGTDTQYF
CDR3nt: TGTGCCACCAGGGGGGAGGGCACAGATACGCAGTATTTT

d_gene: -
abundance: -
j_gene: TRBJ2-5
v_gene: TRBV5-6
CDR3aa: CASTGGVQTQYF
CDR3nt: TGTGCCAGCACTGGAGGCGTGCAGACCCAGTACTTC

d_gene: -
abundance: many
j_gene: TRBJ1-1
v_gene: TRBV7-9
CDR3aa: CASSHGGKGEAFF
CDR3nt: TGTGCCAGCAGCCACGGTGGTAAGGGAGAAGCTTTCTTT

d_gene: TRBD2
abundance: -
j_gene: TRBJ2-5
v_gene: TRBV20-1
CDR3aa: CSALAGETQGTQYF
CDR3nt: TGCAGTGCCCTAGCGGGGGAGACTCAGGGGACCCAGTACTTC

d_gene: -
abundance: few
j_gene: TRBJ2-3
v_gene: TRBV10-3
CDR3aa: CAISLQDSDTQYF
CDR3nt: TGTGCCATCAGTCTACAGGATTCAGATACGCAGTATTTT

d_gene: -
abundance: few
j_gene: TRBJ1-2
v_gene: TRBV7-9
CDR3aa: CASSFHGGSYGYTF
CDR3nt: TGTGCCAGCAGCTTCCATGGGGGGAGCTACGGCTACACCTTC

d_gene: -
abundance: few
j_gene: TRBJ1-2
v_gene: TRBV12-3/TRBV12-4
CDR3aa: CASSHDGQSANYGYTF
CDR3nt: TGTGCCAGCAGTCATGACGGTCAGTCCGCTAACTATGGCTACACCTTC

d_gene: TRBD2
abundance: -
j_gene: TRBJ2-1
v_gene: TRBV7-2
CDR3aa: CASSLFPLAGGYEQFF
CDR3nt: TGTGCCAGCAGCTTATTCCCCCTAGCGGGGGGGTATGAGCAGTTCTTC

d_gene: -
abundance: many
j_gene: TRBJ2-1
v_gene: TRBV7-2
CDR3aa: CASSSSSWNEQFF
CDR3nt: TGTGCCAGCAGCTCCTCTAGCTGGAATGAGCAGTTCTTC

d_gene: -
abundance: -
j_gene: TRBJ1-2
v_gene: TRBV5-1
CDR3aa: CASSLAQALDTYGYTF
CDR3nt: TGCGCCAGCAGCTTGGCACAGGCCCTGGACACCTATGGCTACACCTTC

d_gene: -
abundance: -
j_gene: TRBJ1-1
v_gene: TRBV20-1
CDR3aa: CSAPHVRNTEAFF
CDR3nt: TGCAGTGCTCCTCACGTAAGGAACACTGAAGCTTTCTTT

d_gene: -
abundance: many
j_gene: TRBJ1-2
v_gene: TRBV13
CDR3aa: CASSLNRGSGYTF
CDR3nt: TGTGCCAGCAGCTTAAATAGGGGGTCTGGCTACACCTTC

d_gene: TRBD1
abundance: many
j_gene: TRBJ1-5
v_gene: TRBV7-9
CDR3aa: CASSLGGTGGNQPQHF
CDR3nt: TGTGCCAGCAGCTTAGGGGGGACAGGGGGGAATCAGCCCCAGCATTTT

d_gene: TRBD2
abundance: -
j_gene: TRBJ2-7
v_gene: TRBV10-2
CDR3aa: CASRPSGSSYEQYF
CDR3nt: TGCGCCAGCAGGCCTAGCGGGAGCTCCTACGAGCAGTACTTC

d_gene: -
abundance: -
j_gene: TRBJ1-2
v_gene: TRBV6-2/TRBV6-3
CDR3aa: CASSHTRGQGYGYTF
CDR3nt: TGTGCCAGCAGTCACACCCGGGGACAAGGCTATGGCTACACCTTC

d_gene: TRBD1
abundance: -
j_gene: TRBJ2-6
v_gene: TRBV6-2/TRBV6-3
CDR3aa: CASSRIRTGAGANILTF
CDR3nt: TGTGCCAGCAGCCGGATACGGACAGGAGCAGGGGCCAACATCCTGACTTTC

d_gene: TRBD1
abundance: -
j_gene: TRBJ2-1
v_gene: TRBV10-3
CDR3aa: CAITPSSPGTDYNEQFF
CDR3nt: TGTGCCATCACCCCTAGCTCCCCCGGGACAGACTACAATGAGCAGTTCTTC

d_gene: -
abundance: many
j_gene: TRBJ2-7
v_gene: TRBV7-2
CDR3aa: CASSFLGYYEQYF
CDR3nt: TGTGCCAGCAGCTTTTTGGGGTACTACGAGCAGTACTTC

d_gene: -
abundance: -
j_gene: TRBJ2-1
v_gene: TRBV7-6
CDR3aa: CASSHGGEQFF
CDR3nt: TGTGCCAGCAGTCATGGAGGGGAGCAGTTCTTC

d_gene: -
abundance: few
j_gene: TRBJ2-1
v_gene: TRBV20-1
CDR3aa: CSAGLYNEQFF
CDR3nt: TGCAGTGCTGGACTGTACAATGAGCAGTTCTTC

d_gene: -
abundance: -
j_gene: TRBJ2-5
v_gene: TRBV5-4
CDR3aa: CASSPAEGSTQYF
CDR3nt: TGTGCCAGCAGCCCCGCCGAGGGGTCGACCCAGTACTTC

d_gene: -
abundance: many
j_gene: TRBJ1-5
v_gene: TRBV12-5
CDR3aa: CASGLVSVEPQHF
CDR3nt: TGTGCTAGTGGTTTGGTATCGGTGGAGCCCCAGCATTTT

d_gene: -
abundance: many
j_gene: TRBJ1-2
v_gene: TRBV27
CDR3aa: CASSLLTGHGYTF
CDR3nt: TGTGCCAGCAGTTTACTAACAGGCCATGGCTACACCTTC

d_gene: TRBD1
abundance: -
j_gene: TRBJ1-5
v_gene: TRBV6-1
CDR3aa: CAGGQVSNQPQHF
CDR3nt: TGTGCCGGCGGACAGGTTTCCAATCAGCCCCAGCATTTT

d_gene: TRBD2
abundance: many
j_gene: TRBJ2-1
v_gene: TRBV2
CDR3aa: CASSRRVAGGLNEQFF
CDR3nt: TGTGCCAGCAGTCGGCGCGTAGCGGGGGGTTTGAATGAGCAGTTCTTC

d_gene: -
abundance: few
j_gene: TRBJ1-1
v_gene: TRBV18
CDR3aa: CASSPLFEQPEAFF
CDR3nt: TGTGCCAGCTCACCCTTGTTCGAACAGCCTGAAGCTTTCTTT

d_gene: TRBD2
abundance: few
j_gene: TRBJ2-1
v_gene: TRBV13
CDR3aa: CASSEPFRAGGENEQFF
CDR3nt: TGTGCCAGCAGCGAACCCTTCCGAGCGGGGGGGGAGAATGAGCAGTTCTTC

d_gene: -
abundance: -
j_gene: TRBJ2-3
v_gene: TRBV10-3
CDR3aa: CAISKAAGTSTDTQYF
CDR3nt: TGTGCCATCAGCAAAGCCGCGGGCACTAGCACAGATACGCAGTATTTT